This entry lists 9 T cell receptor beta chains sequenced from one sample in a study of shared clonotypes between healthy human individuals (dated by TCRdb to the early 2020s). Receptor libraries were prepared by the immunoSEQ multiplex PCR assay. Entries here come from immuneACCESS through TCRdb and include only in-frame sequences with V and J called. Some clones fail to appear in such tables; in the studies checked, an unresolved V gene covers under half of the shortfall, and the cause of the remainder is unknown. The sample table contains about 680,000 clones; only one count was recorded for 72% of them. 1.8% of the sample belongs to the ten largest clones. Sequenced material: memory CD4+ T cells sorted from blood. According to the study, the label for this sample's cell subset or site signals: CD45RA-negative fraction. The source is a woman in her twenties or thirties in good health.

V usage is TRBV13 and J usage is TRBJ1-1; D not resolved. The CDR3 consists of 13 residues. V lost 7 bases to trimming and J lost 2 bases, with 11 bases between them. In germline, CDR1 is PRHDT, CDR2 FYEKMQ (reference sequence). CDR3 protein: CASNGRTNTEAFF. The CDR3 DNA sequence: TGTGCCAGCAACGGGCGGACTAACACTGAAGCTTTCTTT.

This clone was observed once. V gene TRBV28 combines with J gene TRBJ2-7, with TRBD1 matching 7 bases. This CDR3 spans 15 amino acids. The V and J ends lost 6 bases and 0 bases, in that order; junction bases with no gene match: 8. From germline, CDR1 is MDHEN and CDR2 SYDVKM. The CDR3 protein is CASSLGQRSSYEQYF. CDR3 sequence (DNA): TGTGCCAGCAGCTTGGGACAGAGGAGCTCCTACGAGCAGTACTTC.

The CDR3 DNA reads TGTGCCAGCAGTTTGAGATTCAGGACAGGAACCTACAATGAGCAGTTCTTC. Translating it yields CASSLRFRTGTYNEQFF. The chain has TRBV27 and TRBJ2-1, with 7 bases matching TRBD1. CDR3 length equals 17 residues. CDR1 and CDR2 from the germline V gene are MNHEY and SMNVEV (reference sequence). V was clipped by 3 bases and J by 2 bases; unmatched bases: 10.

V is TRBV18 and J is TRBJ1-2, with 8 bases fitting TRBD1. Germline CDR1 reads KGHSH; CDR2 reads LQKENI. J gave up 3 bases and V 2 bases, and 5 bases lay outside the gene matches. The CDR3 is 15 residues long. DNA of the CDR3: TGTGCCAGCTCACCAGGTGCGGGACAGGACTATGGCTACACCTTC. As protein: CASSPGAGQDYGYTF.

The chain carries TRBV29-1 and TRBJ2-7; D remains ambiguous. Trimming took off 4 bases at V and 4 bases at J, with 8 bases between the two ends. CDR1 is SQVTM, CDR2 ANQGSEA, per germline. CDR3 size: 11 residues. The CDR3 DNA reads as TGCAGCGTTGCCAGAGGTTACGAGCAGTACTTC. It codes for CSVARGYEQYF.

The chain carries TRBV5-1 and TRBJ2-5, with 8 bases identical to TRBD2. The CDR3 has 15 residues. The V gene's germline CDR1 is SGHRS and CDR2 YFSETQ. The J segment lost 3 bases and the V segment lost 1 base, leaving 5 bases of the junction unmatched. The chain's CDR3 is CASSLSQRGKETQYF. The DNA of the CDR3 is TGCGCCAGCAGCTTGTCCCAGCGGGGGAAAGAGACCCAGTACTTC.

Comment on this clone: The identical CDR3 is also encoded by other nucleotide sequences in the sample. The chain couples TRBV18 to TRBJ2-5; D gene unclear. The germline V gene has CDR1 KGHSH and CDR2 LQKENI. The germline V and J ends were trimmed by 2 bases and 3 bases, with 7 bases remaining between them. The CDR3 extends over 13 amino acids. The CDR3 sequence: CASSPGIEETQYF. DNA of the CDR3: TGTGCCAGCTCACCAGGGATAGAAGAGACCCAGTACTTC.

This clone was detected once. The CDR3 protein is CASSQRSFPYEQYF. CDR3 nucleotide sequence: TGTGCCAGCAGTCAGCGGAGCTTCCCCTACGAGCAGTACTTC. The J gene is TRBJ2-7, the V gene TRBV28; a weak D match, TRBD2 (5 bases). Trimming took 5 bases from V and 2 from J, leaving 13 bases between them. The germline gives CDR1 MDHEN, CDR2 SYDVKM. The CDR3 sequence is 14 residues long.

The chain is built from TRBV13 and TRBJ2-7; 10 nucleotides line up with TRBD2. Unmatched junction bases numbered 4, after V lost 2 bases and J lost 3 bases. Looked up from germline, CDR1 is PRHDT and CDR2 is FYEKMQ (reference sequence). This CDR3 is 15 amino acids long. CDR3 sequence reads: CASSLTSGDLYEQYF. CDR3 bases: TGTGCCAGCAGCTTAACTAGCGGGGACCTCTACGAGCAGTACTTC.